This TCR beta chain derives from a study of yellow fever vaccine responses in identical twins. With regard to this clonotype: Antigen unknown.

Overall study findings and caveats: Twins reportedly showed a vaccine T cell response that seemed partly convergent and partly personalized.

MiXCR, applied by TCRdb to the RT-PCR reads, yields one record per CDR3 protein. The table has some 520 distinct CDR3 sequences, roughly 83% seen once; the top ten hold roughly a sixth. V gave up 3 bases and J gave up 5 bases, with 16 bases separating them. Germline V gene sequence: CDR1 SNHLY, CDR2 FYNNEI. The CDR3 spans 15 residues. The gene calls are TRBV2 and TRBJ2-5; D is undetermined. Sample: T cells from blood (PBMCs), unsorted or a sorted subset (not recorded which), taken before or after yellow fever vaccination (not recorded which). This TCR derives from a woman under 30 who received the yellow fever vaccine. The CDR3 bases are TGTGCCAGCAGTGACTTGGGGAATCCCCAGGAGACCCAGTACTTC. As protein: CASSDLGNPQETQYF.